This T cell receptor (beta chain) emerged from a study of T cell responses to AZD1222 COVID-19 vaccine. General study points: Most donors were white British, females outnumbered males, and clonal diversity was possibly underestimated. A rise in Spike-specific TCR breadth and depth followed two AZD1222 doses. It was only after the peak T cell response that any repertoires were sampled.

This CDR3 is 15 amino acids long. Germline-derived CDR1 and CDR2 are SGHTA and FQGNSA. Germline trimming cut 6 bases from V and 3 bases from J; bases unmatched to any gene: 7. Libraries were prepared by immunoSEQ multiplex PCR; TCRdb keeps only in-frame clonotypes and omits some of them. Of 120,000 or so clones in the sample, 90% are singletons; the top ten hold more than 3.5%. A word on this clone: Its antigen is not known.

Sequenced here: peripheral blood, sampled 28 days after the second dose of the MenACWY control vaccine. This TCR was recovered from an adult who received the MenACWY meningococcal vaccine as a control. V is TRBV7-2 and J is TRBJ2-4; 8 positions match TRBD1. The CDR3 nucleotides read TGTGCCAGCAGGCAGACAGGGGACTTCAAAAACATTCAGTACTTC. This translates into CASRQTGDFKNIQYF.